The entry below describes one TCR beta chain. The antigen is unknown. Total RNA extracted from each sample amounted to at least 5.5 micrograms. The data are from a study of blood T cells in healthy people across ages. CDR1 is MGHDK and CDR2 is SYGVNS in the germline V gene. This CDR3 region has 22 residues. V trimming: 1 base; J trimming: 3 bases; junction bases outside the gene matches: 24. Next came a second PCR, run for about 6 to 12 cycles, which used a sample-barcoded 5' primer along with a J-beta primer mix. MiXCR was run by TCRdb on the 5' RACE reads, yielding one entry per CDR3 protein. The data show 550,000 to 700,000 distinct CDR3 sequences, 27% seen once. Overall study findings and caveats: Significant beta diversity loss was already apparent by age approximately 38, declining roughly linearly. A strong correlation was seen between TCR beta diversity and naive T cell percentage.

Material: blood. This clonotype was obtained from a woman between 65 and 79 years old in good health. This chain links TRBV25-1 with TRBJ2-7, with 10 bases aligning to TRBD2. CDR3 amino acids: CASSEFPILGTSGTNLNYEQYF. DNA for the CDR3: TGTGCCAGCAGTGAATTTCCCATTTTAGGCACTAGCGGGACAAATCTTAACTACGAGCAGTACTTC.